This T cell receptor (beta chain) was recorded in a study of glioma-infiltrating T cells after dendritic cell vaccination. Up to about 2 ug genomic DNA was used for TCRB CDR3 amplification. Primers: 60 V beta forward and 13 J beta reverse. Profiled with immunoSEQ multiplex PCR; TCRdb holds only in-frame clones, not every one. Seen here are more than 100,000 clones, roughly 76% observed once, and the top ten hold roughly 12%. There are 14 residues in the CDR3. The V gene's germline CDR1 is GTSNPN and CDR2 SVGIG (reference sequence). V lost 0 bases, J lost 4 bases, and 9 bases lay in between. This clonotype was obtained from a human donor with glioblastoma. V is TRBV30 and J is TRBJ1-4, with D perhaps TRBD1 (5 bases). Sequenced here: blood, sampled before dendritic cell vaccination. This chain's CDR3 is CAWSVRGINEKLFF. The CDR3 DNA sequence: TGTGCCTGGAGTGTACGGGGGATTAATGAAAAACTGTTTTTT.